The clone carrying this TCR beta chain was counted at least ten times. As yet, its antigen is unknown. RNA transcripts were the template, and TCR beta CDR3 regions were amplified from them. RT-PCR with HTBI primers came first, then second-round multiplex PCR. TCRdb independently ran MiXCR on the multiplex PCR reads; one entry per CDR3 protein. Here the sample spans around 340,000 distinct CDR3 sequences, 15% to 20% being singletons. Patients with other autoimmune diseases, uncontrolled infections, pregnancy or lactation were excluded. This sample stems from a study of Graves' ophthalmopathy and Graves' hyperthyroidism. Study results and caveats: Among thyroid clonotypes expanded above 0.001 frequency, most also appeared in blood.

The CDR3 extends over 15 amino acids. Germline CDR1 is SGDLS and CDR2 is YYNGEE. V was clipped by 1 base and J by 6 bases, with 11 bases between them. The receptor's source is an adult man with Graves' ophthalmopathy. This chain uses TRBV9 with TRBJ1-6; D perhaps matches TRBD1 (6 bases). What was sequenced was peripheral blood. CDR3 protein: CASSVSLGGNSPLHF. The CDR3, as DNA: TGTGCCAGCAGCGTATCTCTAGGGGGTAATTCACCCCTCCACTTT.